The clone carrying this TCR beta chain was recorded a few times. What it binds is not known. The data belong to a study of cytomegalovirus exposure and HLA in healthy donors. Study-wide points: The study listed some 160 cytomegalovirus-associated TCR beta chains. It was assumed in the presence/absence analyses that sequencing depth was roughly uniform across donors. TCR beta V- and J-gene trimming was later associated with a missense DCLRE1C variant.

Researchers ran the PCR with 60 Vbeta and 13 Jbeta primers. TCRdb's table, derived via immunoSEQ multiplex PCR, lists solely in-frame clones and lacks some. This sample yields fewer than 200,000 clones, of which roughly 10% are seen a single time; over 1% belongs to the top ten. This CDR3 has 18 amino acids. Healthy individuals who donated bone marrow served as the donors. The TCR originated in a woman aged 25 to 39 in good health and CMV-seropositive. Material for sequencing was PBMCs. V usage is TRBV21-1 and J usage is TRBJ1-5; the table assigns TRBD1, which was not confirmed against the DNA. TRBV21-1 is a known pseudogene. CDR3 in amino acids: CASSKWRGQYYSNQPQHF. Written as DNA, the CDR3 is TGTGCCAGCAGCAAATGGAGGGGACAGTACTATAGCAATCAGCCCCAGCATTTT.